This T cell receptor beta chain was sequenced for a study of neurological immune-mediated disorders. As for time point: longitudinal time-point 2. From 2 million PBMCs stored at -80 C, the unsorted libraries were generated. Per sequencing run, 15-18 subjects together gave over 170 million TCR-beta sequences. A single record per CDR3 protein comes from TCRdb applying MiXCR to the 5' RACE reads. The data contain 80,000 to 100,000 distinct CDR3 sequences, about 5% of them singletons. In the case of this clonotype: The junction shows a germline mismatch at one end, possibly a read error.

The sequenced sample consisted of PBMCs. This sequence was found in a woman aged 55-69 years with multiple sclerosis.

The CDR3 nucleotides read TGCACCAGAAGCTCGACAGGGGAAGTAGCTGAAGCTTTCTTT. Protein product: CTRSSTGEVAEAFF. V is TRBV5-1 and J is TRBJ1-1; TRBD1 matches at 8 bases. There are 14 residues in the CDR3. Looked up from germline, CDR1 is SGHRS and CDR2 is YFSETQ.